These T cell receptor beta chains were read from a single sample in a study of long-term antiretroviral therapy in people with HIV. Sequencing used immunoSEQ multiplex PCR; TCRdb keeps in-frame clones, though not all of them. Seen here are approximately 17,000 clones, roughly nine tenths observed once, and the top ten hold 10% to 15%. The sample was unsorted PBMCs, taken 0.6 years after starting antiretroviral therapy. The receptors originated from a woman in her forties with HIV. Both conserved end residues are part of each CDR3.

CDR3 length	V gene	J gene	CDR3 protein
16	TRBV5-1	TRBJ1-2	CASSLEARGVGYGYTF
15	TRBV4-3	TRBJ2-7	CASSQDFTATYEQYF
14	TRBV7-2	TRBJ2-7	CASSLRSQGYEQYF
13	TRBV7-9	TRBJ2-3	CASSPRGPDTQYF
16	TRBV25-1	TRBJ1-2	CASSGTGGLANYGYTF
15	TRBV5-1	TRBJ1-5	CASSLVAGINQPQHF
15	TRBV6-1	TRBJ1-5	CASNPEHSFNQPQHF
13	TRBV4-3	TRBJ1-2	CASSQAQGWGYTF
13	TRBV6-5	TRBJ2-7	CASTRGLIDEQYF
15	TRBV7-2	TRBJ2-7	CASSLQGTVIYEQYF
15	TRBV19	TRBJ1-5	CASRGQVNSNQPQHF
16	TRBV7-2	TRBJ1-2	CASSAQGAEANYGYTF
15	TRBV5-1	TRBJ2-1	CASSLTQLAGNEQFF
12	TRBV5-1	TRBJ2-5	CASSSRQETQYF
14	TRBV7-8	TRBJ2-6	CASSLAQGANVLTF
16	TRBV2	TRBJ2-5	CASSVIAGPAGGTQYF
14	TRBV5-4	TRBJ1-3	CASRADPSGNTIYF
19	TRBV7-9	TRBJ1-2	CASSGSRRTGANHAYGYTF
14	TRBV6-1	TRBJ1-2	CASISMTGAYGYTF
16	TRBV7-9	TRBJ1-1	CASSLATGLLNTEAFF
14	TRBV6-1	TRBJ1-5	CASSEWGLGQPQHF
14	TRBV11-2	TRBJ1-6	CASSFDRGGSPLHF
14	TRBV6-5	TRBJ1-5	CASSRGQGNQPQHF
13	TRBV30	TRBJ1-2	CAWRRLTGHGYTF
15	TRBV7-9	TRBJ1-3	CASSISGSSGNTIYF
15	TRBV6-5	TRBJ2-7	CASCAEDGLSYEQYF
16	TRBV7-2	TRBJ2-3	CASSQLAGASTDTQYF
13	TRBV9	TRBJ2-7	CASSVLLNGEQYF
14	TRBV19	TRBJ2-1	CASTTDSSYNEQFF
16	TRBV12-5	TRBJ1-5	CASGLVRDSSNQPQHF
14	TRBV19	TRBJ2-3	CASSRDVQIDTQYF
19	TRBV29-1	TRBJ2-6	CSVGEGPGVLVSGANVLTF
14	TRBV5-4	TRBJ1-2	CASSLDPVNYGYTF
13	TRBV6-6	TRBJ2-1	CASSYSLATEQFF
16	TRBV7-2	TRBJ1-2	CASSSTGQGKGSGYTF
15	TRBV4-1	TRBJ1-2	CASSQLGGRGRGYTF
14	TRBV1	TRBJ1-1	CTSVPGLPGTEAFF
18	TRBV7-2	TRBJ2-7	CASSPRIPSGYSSYEQYF
14	TRBV4-1	TRBJ1-2	CASSQDRVTGGYTF
12	TRBV10-1	TRBJ2-1	CASSDGGDEQFF
11	TRBV29-1	TRBJ1-2	CSVTSNYGYTF
15	TRBV18	TRBJ2-2	CASSPPRDGTGELFF
18	TRBV18	TRBJ2-2	CASSPPNSGGPKSGELFF
13	TRBV10-3	TRBJ2-3	CAISEEPTDTQYF
14	TRBV2	TRBJ2-5	CASSGQGARETQYF
14	TRBV7-9	TRBJ1-1	CASTAGGLNTEAFF
12	TRBV10-3	TRBJ1-1	CATWTANTEAFF
18	TRBV19	TRBJ2-7	CASSSGATRGLPGREQYF
15	TRBV19	TRBJ2-7	CASKGGLEGYYEQYF
13	TRBV5-3	TRBJ1-2	CAGRTQGAYGYTF
13	TRBV10-3	TRBJ1-1	CAIRQGVDTEAFF
15	TRBV7-2	TRBJ1-2	CASSARDRPNYGYTF
13	TRBV27	TRBJ2-7	CASSFGQGAEQYF
13	TRBV6-1	TRBJ1-3	CASLGSAGNTIYF
16	TRBV6-1	TRBJ1-5	CASSEMTGSWGQPQHF